This is a list of T cell receptor beta chains from one sample in a study of a mutant IDH1 vaccine in newly diagnosed glioma. Their antigens remain unidentified. The table came from immunoSEQ multiplex PCR; TCRdb's copy has only in-frame clones and leaves some out. The table includes some 60,000 clones, 85% to 90% detected once. The starting material was PBMCs, obtained from a glioma patient whose treatment included an IDH1 peptide vaccine. Receptor source: a woman between 40 and 55 years old with glioma. Both conserved end residues are part of each CDR3. D genes are given only for firm matches.

TGTGCCAGCAGCTTGGAGAGACTAGCGGGGGTTGGTGAGCAGTTCTTC CASSLERLAGVGEQFF TRBD2 TRBJ2-1 TRBV5-6
TGTGCCATCACCGGATGGCTTCCCTACGAGCAGTACTTC CAITGWLPYEQYF - TRBJ2-7 TRBV10-3
TGTGCCAGCAGTTGGTACAGGGACTATGGCTACACCTTC CASSWYRDYGYTF - TRBJ1-2 TRBV7-4
TGTGCCAGTAGCCGGGACTACAACACAGATACGCAGTATTTT CASSRDYNTDTQYF TRBD2 TRBJ2-3 TRBV19
TGTGCCAGCCGGGCTAGCTTAGGATCGGGAGATACGCAGTATTTT CASRASLGSGDTQYF - TRBJ2-3 TRBV6-5
TGTGCTAGTGGTTTGTCAGGGACTGGAAACACCATATATTTT CASGLSGTGNTIYF - TRBJ1-3 TRBV12-5
TGCAGCGTTTGGGACTCAGGAAACACCATATATTTT CSVWDSGNTIYF - TRBJ1-3 TRBV29-1
TGTGCCAGCAGCCAGGAGGGGGCCGTAGGGCAGCCCCAGCATTTT CASSQEGAVGQPQHF TRBD1 TRBJ1-5 TRBV4-2
TGTGCCAGCAGTGAGTCGCTAGCGGGACAACGGTTCACAGATACGCAGTATTTT CASSESLAGQRFTDTQYF TRBD2 TRBJ2-3 TRBV6-1
TGCGCCAGCAGCTTGAGCCGGGCCACCGGGGAGCTGTTTTTT CASSLSRATGELFF - TRBJ2-2 TRBV13
TGTGCCACCAGACTAGCGGGGGATACGCAGTATTTT CATRLAGDTQYF TRBD2 TRBJ2-3 TRBV6-6
TGTGCCAGCAGCCATCTACCGGGTGAAGCTTTCTTT CASSHLPGEAFF - TRBJ1-1 TRBV14
TGCGCCAGCAGCGGTTACAGGGGGTACGGCTACACCTTC CASSGYRGYGYTF TRBD1 TRBJ1-2 TRBV5-1